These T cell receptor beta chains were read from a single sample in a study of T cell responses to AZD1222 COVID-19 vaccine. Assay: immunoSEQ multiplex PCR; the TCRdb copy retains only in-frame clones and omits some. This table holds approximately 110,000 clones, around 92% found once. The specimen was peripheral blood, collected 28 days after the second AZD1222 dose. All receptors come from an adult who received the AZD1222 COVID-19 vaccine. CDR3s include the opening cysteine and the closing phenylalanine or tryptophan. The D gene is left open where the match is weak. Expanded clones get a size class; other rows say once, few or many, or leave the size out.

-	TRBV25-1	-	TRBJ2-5	CASSEYSAGVSQETQYF	TGTGCCAGCAGTGAATATAGTGCCGGGGTATCTCAAGAGACCCAGTACTTC
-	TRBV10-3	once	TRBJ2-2	CAIMVREEVSAGELFF	TGTGCCATCATGGTCCGGGAAGAAGTCTCGGCCGGGGAGCTGTTTTTT
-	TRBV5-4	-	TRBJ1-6	CASSRLPSAGNSPLHF	TGTGCCAGCAGCCGCCTCCCGAGCGCGGGAAATTCACCCCTCCACTTT
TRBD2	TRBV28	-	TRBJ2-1	CASSPTLAGGNNEQFF	TGTGCCAGCAGCCCGACACTAGCGGGGGGGAACAATGAGCAGTTCTTC
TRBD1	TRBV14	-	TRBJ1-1	CASSQVDRRANTEAFF	TGTGCCAGCAGCCAAGTGGACAGGAGAGCGAACACTGAAGCTTTCTTT
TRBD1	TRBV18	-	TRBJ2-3	CASSLLGTDTDTQYF	TGTGCCAGCTCACTACTCGGGACAGACACAGATACGCAGTATTTT
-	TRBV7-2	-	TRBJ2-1	CASSLVLGFYNEQFF	TGTGCCAGCAGCTTAGTTCTCGGTTTCTACAATGAGCAGTTCTTC
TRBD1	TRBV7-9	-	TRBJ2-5	CASSLDDRGSQETQYF	TGTGCCAGCAGCTTAGATGACAGGGGCTCCCAAGAGACCCAGTACTTC
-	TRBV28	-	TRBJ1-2	CASSSPSHRRLDYGYTF	TGTGCCAGCAGTTCCCCCTCACACCGTCGATTGGACTATGGCTACACCTTC
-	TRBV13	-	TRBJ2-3	CASSSRPDTQYF	TGTGCCAGCAGCTCCCGCCCAGATACGCAGTATTTT
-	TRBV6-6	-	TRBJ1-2	CASSPLAFSYTF	TGTGCCAGCAGCCCCCTGGCTTTTAGCTACACCTTC
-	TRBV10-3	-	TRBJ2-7	CAISEGGSSYEQYF	TGTGCCATCAGTGAGGGCGGCAGCTCCTACGAGCAGTACTTC
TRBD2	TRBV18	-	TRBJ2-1	CASSLLAGANNEQFF	TGTGCCAGCTCCCTGCTAGCGGGCGCGAACAATGAGCAGTTCTTC
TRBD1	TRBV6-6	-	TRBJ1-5	CASRRVRGALGQPQHF	TGTGCCAGCAGGCGTGTCAGGGGGGCCTTGGGGCAGCCCCAGCATTTT
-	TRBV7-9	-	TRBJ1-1	CASSLVRPNTEAFF	TGTGCCAGCAGCTTAGTGAGGCCGAACACTGAAGCTTTCTTT
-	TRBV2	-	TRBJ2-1	CASSREGSYNEQFF	TGTGCCAGCAGTAGAGAGGGGTCGTACAATGAGCAGTTCTTC
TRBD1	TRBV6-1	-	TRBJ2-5	CASSEAGQGLETQYF	TGTGCCAGCAGTGAAGCGGGACAGGGTTTAGAGACCCAGTACTTC
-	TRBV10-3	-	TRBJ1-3	CAISGGNTIYF	TGTGCCATCAGTGGTGGAAACACCATATATTTT
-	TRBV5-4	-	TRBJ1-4	CASSLGGRGEKLFF	TGTGCCAGCAGCTTGGGAGGGCGTGGTGAAAAACTGTTTTTT
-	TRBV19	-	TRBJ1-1	CASTDPTGQFMNTEAFF	TGTGCCAGTACCGATCCCACCGGACAATTCATGAACACTGAAGCTTTCTTT
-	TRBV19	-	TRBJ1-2	CASSIPAEPHYGYTF	TGTGCCAGTAGTATACCGGCAGAACCACACTATGGCTACACCTTC
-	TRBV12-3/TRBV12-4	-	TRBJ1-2	CASIIQGDYGYTF	TGTGCCAGCATCATACAGGGTGACTATGGCTACACCTTC